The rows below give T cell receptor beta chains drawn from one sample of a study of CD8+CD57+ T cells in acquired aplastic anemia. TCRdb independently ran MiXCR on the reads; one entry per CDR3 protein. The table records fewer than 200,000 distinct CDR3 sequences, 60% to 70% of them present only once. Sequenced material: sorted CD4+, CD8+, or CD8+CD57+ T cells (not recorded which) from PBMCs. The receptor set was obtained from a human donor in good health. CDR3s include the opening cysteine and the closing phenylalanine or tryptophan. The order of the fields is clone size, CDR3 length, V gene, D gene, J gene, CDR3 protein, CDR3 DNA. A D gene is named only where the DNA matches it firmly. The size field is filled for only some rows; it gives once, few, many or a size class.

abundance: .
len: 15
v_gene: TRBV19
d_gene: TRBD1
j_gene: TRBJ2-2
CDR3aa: CASSPDRAGTGELFF
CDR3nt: TGTGCCAGTAGTCCAGACAGGGCGGGCACCGGGGAGCTGTTTTTT

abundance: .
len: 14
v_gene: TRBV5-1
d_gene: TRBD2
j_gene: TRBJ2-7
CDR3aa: CASSFWGLVYEQYF
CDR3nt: TGCGCCAGCAGCTTTTGGGGACTAGTCTACGAGCAGTACTTC

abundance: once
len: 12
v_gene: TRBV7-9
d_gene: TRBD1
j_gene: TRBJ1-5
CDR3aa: CASSTGDQPQHF
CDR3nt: TGTGCCAGCAGCACAGGGGATCAGCCCCAGCATTTT

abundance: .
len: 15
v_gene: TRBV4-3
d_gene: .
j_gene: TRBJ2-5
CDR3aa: CASSQAVRGSETQYF
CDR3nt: TGCGCCAGCAGCCAGGCCGTTCGGGGCTCGGAGACCCAGTACTTC

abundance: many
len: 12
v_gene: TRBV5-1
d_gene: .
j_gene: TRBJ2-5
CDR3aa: CASSLVEETQYF
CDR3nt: TGCGCCAGCAGCTTGGTCGAGGAGACCCAGTACTTC

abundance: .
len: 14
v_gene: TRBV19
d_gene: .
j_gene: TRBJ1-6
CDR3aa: CASSTPEGPGPLHF
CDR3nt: TGTGCCAGTAGTACCCCAGAGGGCCCAGGACCCCTCCACTTT

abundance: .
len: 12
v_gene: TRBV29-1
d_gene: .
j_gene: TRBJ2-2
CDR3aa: CSVEKGHGELFF
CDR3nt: TGCAGCGTTGAAAAGGGGCACGGGGAGCTGTTTTTT

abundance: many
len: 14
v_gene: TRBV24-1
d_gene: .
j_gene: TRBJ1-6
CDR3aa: CATSEAAYNSPLHF
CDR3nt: TGTGCCACCAGTGAAGCAGCCTATAATTCACCCCTCCACTTT

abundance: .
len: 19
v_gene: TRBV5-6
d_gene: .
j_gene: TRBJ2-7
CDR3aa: CASSLVSTVGDTGSYEQYF
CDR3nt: TGTGCCAGCAGCTTAGTAAGCACAGTCGGGGACACCGGGTCCTACGAGCAGTACTTC

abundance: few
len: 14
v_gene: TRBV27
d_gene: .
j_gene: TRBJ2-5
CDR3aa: CASSLLDRGETQYF
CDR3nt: TGTGCCAGCAGTTTATTAGACCGGGGGGAGACCCAGTACTTC

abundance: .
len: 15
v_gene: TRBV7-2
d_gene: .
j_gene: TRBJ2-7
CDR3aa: CASSLDPGRGYEQYF
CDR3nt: TGCGCCAGCAGCTTGGATCCGGGCCGGGGCTACGAGCAGTACTTC

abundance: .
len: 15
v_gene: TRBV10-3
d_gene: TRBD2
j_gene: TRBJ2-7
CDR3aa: CAISAGTSGVYEQYF
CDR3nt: TGTGCCATCAGTGCCGGGACTAGCGGGGTCTACGAGCAGTACTTC

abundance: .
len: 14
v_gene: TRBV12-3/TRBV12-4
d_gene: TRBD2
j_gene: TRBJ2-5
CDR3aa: CASSRLAGKETQYF
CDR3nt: TGTGCCAGCAGCCGACTAGCGGGCAAAGAGACCCAGTACTTC

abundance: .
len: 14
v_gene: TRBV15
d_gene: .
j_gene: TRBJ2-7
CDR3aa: CATRRAQGPYEQNF
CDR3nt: TGTGCCACCAGGAGAGCCCAGGGGCCTTACGAGCAGAACTTC

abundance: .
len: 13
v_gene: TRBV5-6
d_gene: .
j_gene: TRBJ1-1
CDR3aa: CASTPDVNTEAFF
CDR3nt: TGTGCCAGTACCCCGGATGTGAACACTGAAGCTTTCTTT

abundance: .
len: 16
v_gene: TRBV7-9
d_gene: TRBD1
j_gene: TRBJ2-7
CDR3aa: CASSSIPGQGYHEQYF
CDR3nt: TGTGCCAGCAGCTCAATTCCGGGACAGGGGTACCACGAGCAGTACTTC

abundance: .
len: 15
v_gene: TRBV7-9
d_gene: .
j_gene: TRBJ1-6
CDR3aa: CASSASAGKNSPLHF
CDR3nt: TGTGCCAGCAGCGCTTCCGCGGGGAAGAATTCACCCCTCCACTTT

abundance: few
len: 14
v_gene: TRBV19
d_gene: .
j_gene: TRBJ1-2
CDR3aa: CASSIGVEAYGYTF
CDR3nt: TGTGCCAGTAGTATTGGGGTTGAGGCGTATGGCTACACCTTC

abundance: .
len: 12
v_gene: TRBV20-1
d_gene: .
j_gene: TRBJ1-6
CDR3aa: CSAIEGKSPLHF
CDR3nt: TGCAGTGCTATTGAAGGCAAATCACCCCTCCACTTT

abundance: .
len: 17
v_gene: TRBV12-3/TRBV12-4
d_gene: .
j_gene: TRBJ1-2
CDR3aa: CASSYPTDGTPASGYTF
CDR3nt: TGTGCCAGCAGTTACCCCACCGACGGGACCCCAGCCAGTGGCTACACCTTC

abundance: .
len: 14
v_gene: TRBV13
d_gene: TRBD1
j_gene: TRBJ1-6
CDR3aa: CASRPGGSNSPLHF
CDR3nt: TGTGCCAGCAGGCCAGGGGGCTCTAATTCACCCCTCCACTTT

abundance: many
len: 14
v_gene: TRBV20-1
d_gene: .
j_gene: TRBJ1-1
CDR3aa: CSAINWGERSEAFF
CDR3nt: TGCAGTGCTATCAACTGGGGGGAGAGAAGTGAAGCTTTCTTT

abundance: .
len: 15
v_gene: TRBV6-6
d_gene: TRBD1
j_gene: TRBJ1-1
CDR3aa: CASSYADRFGEEAFF
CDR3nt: TGTGCCAGCAGTTACGCGGACAGGTTTGGGGAAGAAGCTTTCTTT

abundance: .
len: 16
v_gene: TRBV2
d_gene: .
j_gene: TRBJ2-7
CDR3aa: CASSEAGGSSGYEQYF
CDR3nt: TGTGCCAGCAGTGAAGCGGGGGGCAGTTCTGGGTACGAGCAGTACTTC

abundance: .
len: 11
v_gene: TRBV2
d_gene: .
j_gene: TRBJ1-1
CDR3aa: CASMAGAEAFF
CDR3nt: TGTGCCAGCATGGCAGGAGCTGAAGCTTTCTTT

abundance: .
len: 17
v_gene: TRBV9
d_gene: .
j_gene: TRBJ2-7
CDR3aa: CASSDIAAGPEPYEQYF
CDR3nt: TGCGCCAGCAGTGATATAGCGGCGGGCCCGGAACCATACGAGCAGTACTTC

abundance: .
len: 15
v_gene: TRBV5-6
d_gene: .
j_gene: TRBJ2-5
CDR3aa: CASSLVRGDQETQYF
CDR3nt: TGTGCCAGCAGCTTGGTGAGGGGGGATCAAGAGACCCAGTACTTC

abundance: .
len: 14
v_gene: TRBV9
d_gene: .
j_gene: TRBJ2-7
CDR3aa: CASSVGQDPYEQYF
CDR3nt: TGTGCCAGCAGCGTAGGGCAGGATCCCTACGAGCAGTACTTC

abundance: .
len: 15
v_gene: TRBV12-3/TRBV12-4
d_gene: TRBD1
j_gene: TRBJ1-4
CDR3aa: CASSPQDRVYEKLFF
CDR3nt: TGTGCCAGCAGTCCCCAGGACAGGGTGTACGAAAAACTGTTTTTT

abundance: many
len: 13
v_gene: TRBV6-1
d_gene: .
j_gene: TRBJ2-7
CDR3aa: CASSEGTAYEQYF
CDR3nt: TGTGCCAGCAGTGAAGGGACAGCCTACGAGCAGTACTTC

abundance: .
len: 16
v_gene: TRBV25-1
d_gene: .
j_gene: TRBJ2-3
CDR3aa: CASSESGLNPTDTQYF
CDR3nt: TGTGCCAGCAGTGAATCGGGCCTCAACCCCACAGATACGCAGTATTTT

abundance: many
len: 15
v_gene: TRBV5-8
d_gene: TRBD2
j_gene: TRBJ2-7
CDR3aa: CASSLAPGRVYEQYF
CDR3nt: TGTGCCAGCAGCTTGGCCCCAGGGAGGGTCTACGAGCAGTACTTC

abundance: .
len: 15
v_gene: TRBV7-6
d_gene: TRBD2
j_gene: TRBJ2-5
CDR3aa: CASSLARAGGETQYF
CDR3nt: TGTGCCAGCAGCTTAGCAAGGGCGGGGGGTGAGACCCAGTACTTC

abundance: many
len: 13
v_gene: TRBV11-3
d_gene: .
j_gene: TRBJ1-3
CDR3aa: CASRMGAGNTIYF
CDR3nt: TGTGCCAGCAGGATGGGGGCTGGAAACACCATATATTTT

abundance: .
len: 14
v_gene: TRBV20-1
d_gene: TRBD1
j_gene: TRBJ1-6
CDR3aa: CSADRDRGNSPLHF
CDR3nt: TGCAGTGCTGACCGGGACAGGGGAAATTCACCCCTCCACTTT

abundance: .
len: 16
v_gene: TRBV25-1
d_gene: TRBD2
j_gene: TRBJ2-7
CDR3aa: CASSELAGLARYEQYF
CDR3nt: TGTGCCAGCAGTGAACTAGCGGGACTAGCTAGGTACGAGCAGTACTTC

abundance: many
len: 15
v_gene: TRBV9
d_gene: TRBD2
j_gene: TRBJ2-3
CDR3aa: CASSVSGRFTDTQYF
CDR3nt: TGTGCCAGCAGCGTGAGCGGGAGGTTTACAGATACGCAGTATTTT

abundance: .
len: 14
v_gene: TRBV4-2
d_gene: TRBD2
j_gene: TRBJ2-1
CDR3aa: CASSYGTRDNEQFF
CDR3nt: TGTGCCAGCAGCTATGGGACTAGAGACAATGAGCAGTTCTTC

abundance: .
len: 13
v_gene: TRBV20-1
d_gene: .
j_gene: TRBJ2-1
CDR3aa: CSAKTLRWDEQFF
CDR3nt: TGCAGTGCTAAAACCCTCAGGTGGGATGAGCAGTTCTTC

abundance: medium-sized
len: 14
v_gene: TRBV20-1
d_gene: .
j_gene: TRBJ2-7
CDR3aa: CSARDRRLSYEQYF
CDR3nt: TGCAGTGCTAGAGATCGCAGGCTCTCCTACGAGCAGTACTTC

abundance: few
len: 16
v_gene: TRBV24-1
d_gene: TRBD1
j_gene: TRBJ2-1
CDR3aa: CATSDSTGDTNNEQFF
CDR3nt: TGTGCCACCAGTGACTCGACAGGGGATACAAACAATGAGCAGTTCTTC

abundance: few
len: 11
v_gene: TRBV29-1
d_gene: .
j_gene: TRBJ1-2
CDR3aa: CSVVGGDGYTF
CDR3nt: TGCAGCGTTGTCGGGGGAGATGGCTACACCTTC

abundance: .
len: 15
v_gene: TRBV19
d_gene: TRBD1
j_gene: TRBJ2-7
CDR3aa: CASSMTGGRSGEQYF
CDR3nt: TGTGCCAGTAGTATGACAGGGGGCCGGTCGGGCGAGCAGTACTTC

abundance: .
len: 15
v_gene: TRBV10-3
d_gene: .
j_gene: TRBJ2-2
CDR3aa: CAISEGGTFRGELFF
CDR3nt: TGTGCCATCAGTGAGGGCGGGACTTTTAGGGGGGAGCTGTTTTTT

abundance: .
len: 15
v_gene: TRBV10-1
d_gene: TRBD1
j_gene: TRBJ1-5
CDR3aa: CASSLGQGQYQPQHF
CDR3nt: TGCGCCAGCAGTTTAGGACAGGGACAATATCAGCCCCAGCATTTT

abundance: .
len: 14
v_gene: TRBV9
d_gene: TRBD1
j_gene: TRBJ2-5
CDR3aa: CASSVGQGVETQYF
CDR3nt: TGTGCCAGCAGCGTAGGTCAGGGGGTGGAGACCCAGTACTTC

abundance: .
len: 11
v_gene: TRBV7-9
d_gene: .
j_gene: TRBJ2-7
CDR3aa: CASSLGPSEYF
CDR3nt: TGTGCCAGCAGCTTAGGGCCGAGCGAGTACTTC